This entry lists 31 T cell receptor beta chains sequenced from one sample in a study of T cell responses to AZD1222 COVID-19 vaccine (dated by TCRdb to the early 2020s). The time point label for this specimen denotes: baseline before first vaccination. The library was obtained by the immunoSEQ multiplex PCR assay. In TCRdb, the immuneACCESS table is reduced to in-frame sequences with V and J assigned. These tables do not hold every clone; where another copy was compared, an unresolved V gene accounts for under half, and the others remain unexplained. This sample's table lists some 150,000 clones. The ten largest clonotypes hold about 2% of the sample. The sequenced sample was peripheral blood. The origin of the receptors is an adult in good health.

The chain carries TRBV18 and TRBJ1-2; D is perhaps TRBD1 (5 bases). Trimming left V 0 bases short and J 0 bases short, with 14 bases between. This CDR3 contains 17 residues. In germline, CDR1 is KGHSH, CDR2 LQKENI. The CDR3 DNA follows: TGTGCCAGCTCACCACCGGGGTCAGGGACGTCTAACTATGGCTACACCTTC. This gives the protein CASSPPGSGTSNYGYTF.

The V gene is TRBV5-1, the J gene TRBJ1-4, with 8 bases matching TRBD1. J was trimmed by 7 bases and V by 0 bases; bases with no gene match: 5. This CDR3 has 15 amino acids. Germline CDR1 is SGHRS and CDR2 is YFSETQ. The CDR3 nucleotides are TGCGCCAGCAGCTTGGAGCAGGGGGCTTCTGAAAAACTGTTTTTT. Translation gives CASSLEQGASEKLFF.

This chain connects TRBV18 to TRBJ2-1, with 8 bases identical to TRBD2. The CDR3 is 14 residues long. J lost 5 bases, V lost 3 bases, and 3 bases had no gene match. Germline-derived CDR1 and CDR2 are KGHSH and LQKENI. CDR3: CASSPASGHNEQFF. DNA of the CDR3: TGTGCCAGCTCACCGGCTAGCGGGCACAATGAGCAGTTCTTC.

CDR3 DNA sequence: TGTGCCACCAGCAGAGATCCAGATAATTCACCCCTCCACTTT. Its translation: CATSRDPDNSPLHF. The gene calls are TRBV15 and TRBJ1-6; D remains unclear. CDR3 length: 14 amino acids. The V end was cut by 0 bases, the J end by 5 bases, with 5 bases between. Looked up from germline, CDR1 is LNHNV and CDR2 is YYDKDF (reference sequence).

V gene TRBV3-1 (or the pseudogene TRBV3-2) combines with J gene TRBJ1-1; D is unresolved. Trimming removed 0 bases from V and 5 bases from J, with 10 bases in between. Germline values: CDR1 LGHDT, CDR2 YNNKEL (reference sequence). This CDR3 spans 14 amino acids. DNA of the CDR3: TGTGCCAGCAGCCAAGAGGGCGTGGGGACTGAAGCTTTCTTT. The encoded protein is CASSQEGVGTEAFF.

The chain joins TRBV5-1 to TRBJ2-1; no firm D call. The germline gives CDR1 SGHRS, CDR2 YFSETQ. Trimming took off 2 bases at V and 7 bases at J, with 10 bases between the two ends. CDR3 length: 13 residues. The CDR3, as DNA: TGCGCCAGCAGCTTTGACCCTGGGAATGAGCAGTTCTTC. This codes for CASSFDPGNEQFF.

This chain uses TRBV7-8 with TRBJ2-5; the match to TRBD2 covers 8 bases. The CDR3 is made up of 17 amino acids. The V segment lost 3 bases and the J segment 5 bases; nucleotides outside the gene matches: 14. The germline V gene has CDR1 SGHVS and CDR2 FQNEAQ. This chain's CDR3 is CASSLQWAGGPLETQYF. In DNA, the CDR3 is TGTGCCAGCAGCTTGCAGTGGGCGGGGGGCCCTTTGGAGACCCAGTACTTC.

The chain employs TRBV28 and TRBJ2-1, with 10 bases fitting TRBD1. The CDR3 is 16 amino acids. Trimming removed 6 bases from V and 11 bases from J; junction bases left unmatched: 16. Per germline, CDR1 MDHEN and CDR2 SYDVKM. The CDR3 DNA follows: TGTGCCAGCAGGGACACCCCCGGGACAGGGGATTCAAAGCAGTTCTTC. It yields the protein CASRDTPGTGDSKQFF. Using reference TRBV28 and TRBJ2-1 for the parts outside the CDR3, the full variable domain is DVKVTQSSRYLVKRTGEKVFLECVQDMDHENMFWYRQDPGLGLRLIYFSYDVKMKEKGDIPEGYSVSREKKERFSLILESASTNQTSMYLCASRDTPGTGDSKQFFGPGTRLTVL.

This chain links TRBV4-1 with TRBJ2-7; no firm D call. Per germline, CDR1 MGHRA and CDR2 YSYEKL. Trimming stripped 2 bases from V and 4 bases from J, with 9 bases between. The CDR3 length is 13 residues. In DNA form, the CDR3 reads TGCGCCAGCAGCCAAACTGCTGAATACGAGCAGTACTTC. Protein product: CASSQTAEYEQYF.

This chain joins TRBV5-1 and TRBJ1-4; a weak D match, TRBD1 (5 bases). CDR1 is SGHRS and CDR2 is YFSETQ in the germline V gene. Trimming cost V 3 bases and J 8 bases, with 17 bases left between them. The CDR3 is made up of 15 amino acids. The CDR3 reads CASSSLGGIDEKLFF. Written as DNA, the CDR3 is TGCGCCAGCAGCTCCTTGGGGGGTATTGACGAAAAACTGTTTTTT.

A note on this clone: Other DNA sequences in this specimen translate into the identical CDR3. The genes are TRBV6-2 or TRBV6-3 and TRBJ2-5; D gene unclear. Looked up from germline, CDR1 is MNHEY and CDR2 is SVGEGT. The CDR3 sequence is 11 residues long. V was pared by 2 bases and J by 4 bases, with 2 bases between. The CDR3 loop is CASSYPETQYF. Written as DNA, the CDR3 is TGTGCCAGCAGTTACCCAGAGACCCAGTACTTC.

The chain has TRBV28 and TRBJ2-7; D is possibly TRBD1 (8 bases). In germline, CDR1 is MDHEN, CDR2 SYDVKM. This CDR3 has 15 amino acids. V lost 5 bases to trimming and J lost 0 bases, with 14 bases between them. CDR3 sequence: CASSKTGGVSYEQYF. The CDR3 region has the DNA TGTGCCAGCAGTAAAACAGGGGGGGTCTCCTACGAGCAGTACTTC.

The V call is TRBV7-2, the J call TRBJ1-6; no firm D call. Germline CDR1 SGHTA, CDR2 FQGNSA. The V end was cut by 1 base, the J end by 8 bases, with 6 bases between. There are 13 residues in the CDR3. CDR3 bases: TGTGCCAGCAGCTTAGGAGAGTATTCACCCCTCCACTTT. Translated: CASSLGEYSPLHF. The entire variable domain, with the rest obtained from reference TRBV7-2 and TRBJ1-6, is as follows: GAGVSQSPSNKVTEKGKDVELRCDPISGHTALYWYRQSLGQGLEFLIYFQGNSAPDKSGLPSDRFSAERTGGSVSTLTIQRTQQEDSAVYLCASSLGEYSPLHFGNGTRLTVT.

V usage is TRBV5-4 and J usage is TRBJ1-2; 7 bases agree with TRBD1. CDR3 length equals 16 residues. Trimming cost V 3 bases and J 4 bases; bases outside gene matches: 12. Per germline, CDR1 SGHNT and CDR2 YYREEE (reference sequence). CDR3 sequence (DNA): TGTGCCAGCAGCTCGGGGACAGTCACCTCTGTCTATGGCTACACCTTC. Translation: CASSSGTVTSVYGYTF.

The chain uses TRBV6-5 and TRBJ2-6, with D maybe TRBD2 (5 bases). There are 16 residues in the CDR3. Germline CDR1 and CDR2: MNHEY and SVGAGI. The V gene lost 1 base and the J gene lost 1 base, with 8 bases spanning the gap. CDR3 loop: CASSYFRGSGANVLTF. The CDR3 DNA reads TGTGCCAGCAGTTACTTCCGGGGTTCTGGGGCCAACGTCCTGACTTTC.

CDR3 sequence reads: CASSISPGYGYTF. The DNA of the CDR3 is TGTGCCAGTAGTATTTCCCCAGGGTATGGCTACACCTTC. The V and J genes are TRBV19 and TRBJ1-2; weak D call: TRBD1 (5 bases). The CDR3 extends over 13 amino acids. Germline V lookup: CDR1 LNHDA, CDR2 SQIVND (reference sequence). V lost 3 bases and J 5 bases, leaving 10 bases between the germline ends.

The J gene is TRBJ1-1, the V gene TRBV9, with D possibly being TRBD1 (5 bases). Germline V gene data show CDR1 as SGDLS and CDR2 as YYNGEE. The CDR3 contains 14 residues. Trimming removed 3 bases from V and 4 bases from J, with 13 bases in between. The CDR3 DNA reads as TGTGCCAGCAGCGCTTCAGACAGAGGCACTGAAGCTTTCTTT. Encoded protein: CASSASDRGTEAFF.

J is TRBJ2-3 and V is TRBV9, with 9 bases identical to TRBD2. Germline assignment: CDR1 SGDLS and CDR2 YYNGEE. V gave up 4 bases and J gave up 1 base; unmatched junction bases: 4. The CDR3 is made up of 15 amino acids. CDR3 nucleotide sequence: TGTGCCAGCAGCAGGACTAGCGCCGGCACAGATACGCAGTATTTT. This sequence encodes CASSRTSAGTDTQYF.

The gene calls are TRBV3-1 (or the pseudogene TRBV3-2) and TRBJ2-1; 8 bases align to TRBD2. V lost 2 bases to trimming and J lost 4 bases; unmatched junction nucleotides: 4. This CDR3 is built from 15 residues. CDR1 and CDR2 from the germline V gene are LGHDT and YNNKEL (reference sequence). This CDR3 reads CASSQSGGFYNEQFF. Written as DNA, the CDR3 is TGTGCCAGCAGCCAAAGCGGGGGCTTTTACAATGAGCAGTTCTTC.

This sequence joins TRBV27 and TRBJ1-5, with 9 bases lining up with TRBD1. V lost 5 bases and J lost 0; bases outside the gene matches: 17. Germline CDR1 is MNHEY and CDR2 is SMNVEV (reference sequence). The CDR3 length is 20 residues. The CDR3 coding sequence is TGTGCCAGCAGTCCCACCGCACAATATGGACAGGGGATTAGCAATCAGCCCCAGCATTTT. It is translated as CASSPTAQYGQGISNQPQHF.

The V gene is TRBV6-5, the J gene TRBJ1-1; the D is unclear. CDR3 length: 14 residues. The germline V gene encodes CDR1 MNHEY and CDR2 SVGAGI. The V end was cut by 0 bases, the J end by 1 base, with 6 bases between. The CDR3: CASSYSGSNTEAFF. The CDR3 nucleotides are TGTGCCAGCAGTTACTCGGGATCGAACACTGAAGCTTTCTTT.

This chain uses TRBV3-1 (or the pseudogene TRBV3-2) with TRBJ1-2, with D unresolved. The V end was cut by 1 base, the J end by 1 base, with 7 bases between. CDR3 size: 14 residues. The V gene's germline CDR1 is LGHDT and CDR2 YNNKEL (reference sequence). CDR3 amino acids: CASSQGTINYGYTF. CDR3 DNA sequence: TGTGCCAGCAGCCAAGGAACTATTAACTATGGCTACACCTTC.

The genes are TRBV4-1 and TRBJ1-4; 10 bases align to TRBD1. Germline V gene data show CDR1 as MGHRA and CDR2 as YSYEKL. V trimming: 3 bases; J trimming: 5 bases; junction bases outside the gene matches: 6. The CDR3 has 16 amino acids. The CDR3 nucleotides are TGCGCCAGCAGCCAGCTCCCGGGACAGGGGAATGAAAAACTGTTTTTT. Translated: CASSQLPGQGNEKLFF.

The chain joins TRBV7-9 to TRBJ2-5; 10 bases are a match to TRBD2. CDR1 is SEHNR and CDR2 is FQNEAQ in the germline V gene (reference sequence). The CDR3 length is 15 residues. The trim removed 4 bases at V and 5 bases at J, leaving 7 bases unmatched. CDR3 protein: CASSSKRGGPETQYF. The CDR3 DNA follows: TGTGCCAGCAGCTCCAAGCGGGGGGGCCCGGAGACCCAGTACTTC.

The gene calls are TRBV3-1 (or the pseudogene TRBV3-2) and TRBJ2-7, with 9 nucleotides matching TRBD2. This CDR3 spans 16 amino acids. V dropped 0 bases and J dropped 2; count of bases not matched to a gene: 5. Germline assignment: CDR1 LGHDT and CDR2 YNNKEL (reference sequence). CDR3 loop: CASSQDRAGGTYEQYF. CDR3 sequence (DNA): TGTGCCAGCAGCCAAGATCGAGCGGGGGGCACCTACGAGCAGTACTTC.

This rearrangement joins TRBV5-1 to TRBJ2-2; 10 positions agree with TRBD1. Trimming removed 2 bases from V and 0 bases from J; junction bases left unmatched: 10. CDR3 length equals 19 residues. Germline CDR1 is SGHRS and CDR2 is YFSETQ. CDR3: CASSLEGTGDPTNTGELFF. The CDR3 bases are TGCGCCAGCAGCTTAGAGGGGACAGGGGATCCCACGAACACCGGGGAGCTGTTTTTT.

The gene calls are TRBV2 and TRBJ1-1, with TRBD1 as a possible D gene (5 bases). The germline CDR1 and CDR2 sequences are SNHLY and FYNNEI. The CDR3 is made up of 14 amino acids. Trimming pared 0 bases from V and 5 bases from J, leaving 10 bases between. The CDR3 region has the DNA TGTGCCAGCAGTGAAGCTGGGGGGTGGACTGAAGCTTTCTTT. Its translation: CASSEAGGWTEAFF.

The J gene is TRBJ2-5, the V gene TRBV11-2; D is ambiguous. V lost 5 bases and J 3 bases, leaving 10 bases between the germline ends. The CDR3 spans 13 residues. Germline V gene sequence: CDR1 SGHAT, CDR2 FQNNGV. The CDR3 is CASSPFYKETQYF. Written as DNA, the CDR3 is TGTGCCAGCAGCCCATTCTATAAAGAGACCCAGTACTTC.

CDR3 nucleotides: TGTGCCAGCTCACCCCAGGCAGATACGCAGTATTTT. Its translation is CASSPQADTQYF. The chain combines TRBV18 with TRBJ2-3; D ambiguous. The V gene's germline CDR1 is KGHSH and CDR2 LQKENI. Trimming shortened V by 3 bases and J by 4 bases, and 5 bases separated the two germline ends. This CDR3 is 12 amino acids long.

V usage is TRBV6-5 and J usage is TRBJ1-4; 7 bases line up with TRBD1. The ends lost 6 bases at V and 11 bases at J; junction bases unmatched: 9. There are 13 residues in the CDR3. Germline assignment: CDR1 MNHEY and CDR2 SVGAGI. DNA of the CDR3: TGTGCCAGCAGCACTGACAGGGTCGGGAAACTGTTTTTT. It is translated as CASSTDRVGKLFF.

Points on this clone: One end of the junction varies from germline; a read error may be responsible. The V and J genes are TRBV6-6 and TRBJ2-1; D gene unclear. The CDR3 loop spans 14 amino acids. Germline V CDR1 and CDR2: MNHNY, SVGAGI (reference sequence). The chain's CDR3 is CASSDSRLYNEQFF. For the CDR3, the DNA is TGTGCCAGCAGTGACTCTCGGCTTTACAATGAGCAGTTCTTC.